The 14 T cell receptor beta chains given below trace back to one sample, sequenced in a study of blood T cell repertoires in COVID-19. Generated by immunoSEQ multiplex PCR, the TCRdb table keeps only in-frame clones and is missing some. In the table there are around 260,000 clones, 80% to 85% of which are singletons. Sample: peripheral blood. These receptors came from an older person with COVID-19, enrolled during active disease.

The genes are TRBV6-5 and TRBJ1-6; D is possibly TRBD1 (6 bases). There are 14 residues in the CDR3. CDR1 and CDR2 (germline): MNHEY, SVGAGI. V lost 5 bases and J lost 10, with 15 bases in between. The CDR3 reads CASSKPTGHSPLHF. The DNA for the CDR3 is TGTGCCAGCAGTAAACCTACAGGGCACTCACCCCTCCACTTT.

The CDR3 DNA sequence: TGTGCCATCACCTTGACACGGGAGGGTGGCTACACCTTC. Encoded protein: CAITLTREGGYTF. V usage is TRBV10-3 and J usage is TRBJ1-2; no clear D. From germline, CDR1 is ENHRY and CDR2 SYGVKD. The CDR3 extends over 13 amino acids. V was trimmed by 7 bases and J by 7 bases, leaving 16 bases between them.

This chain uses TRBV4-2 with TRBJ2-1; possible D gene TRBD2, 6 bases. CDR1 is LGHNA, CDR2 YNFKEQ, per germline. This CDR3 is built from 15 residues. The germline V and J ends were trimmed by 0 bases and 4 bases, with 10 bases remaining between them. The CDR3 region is CASSQEWREYNEQFF. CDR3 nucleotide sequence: TGTGCCAGCAGCCAAGAATGGAGGGAATACAATGAGCAGTTCTTC.

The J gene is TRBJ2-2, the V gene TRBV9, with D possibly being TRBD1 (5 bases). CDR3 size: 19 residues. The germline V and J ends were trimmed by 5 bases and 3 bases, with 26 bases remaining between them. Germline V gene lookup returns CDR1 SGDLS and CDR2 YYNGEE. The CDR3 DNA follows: TGTGCCAGCAGTTCTGTTTTTTTCGTGGACAAACGGGACACCGGGGAGCTGTTTTTT. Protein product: CASSSVFFVDKRDTGELFF.

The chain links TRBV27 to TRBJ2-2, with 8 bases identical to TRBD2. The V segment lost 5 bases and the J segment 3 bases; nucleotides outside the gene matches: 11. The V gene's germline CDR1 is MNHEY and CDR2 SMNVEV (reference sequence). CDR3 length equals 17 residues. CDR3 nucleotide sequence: TGTGCCAGCAGTCAATTCGGGACTAGACGAGACACCGGGGAGCTGTTTTTT. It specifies CASSQFGTRRDTGELFF.

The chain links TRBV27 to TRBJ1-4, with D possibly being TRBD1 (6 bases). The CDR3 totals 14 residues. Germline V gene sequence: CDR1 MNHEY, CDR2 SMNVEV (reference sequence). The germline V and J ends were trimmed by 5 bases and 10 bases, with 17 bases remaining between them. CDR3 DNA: TGTGCCAGCAGTGCCCTTGGGACATTAGGAAAACTGTTTTTT. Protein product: CASSALGTLGKLFF.

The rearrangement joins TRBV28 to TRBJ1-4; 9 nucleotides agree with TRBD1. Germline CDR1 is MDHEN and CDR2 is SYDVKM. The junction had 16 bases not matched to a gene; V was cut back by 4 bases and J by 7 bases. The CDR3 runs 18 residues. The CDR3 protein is CASSSTTGGSFAGEKLFF. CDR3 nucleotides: TGTGCCAGCAGTTCGACGACAGGGGGAAGTTTCGCGGGTGAAAAACTGTTTTTT.

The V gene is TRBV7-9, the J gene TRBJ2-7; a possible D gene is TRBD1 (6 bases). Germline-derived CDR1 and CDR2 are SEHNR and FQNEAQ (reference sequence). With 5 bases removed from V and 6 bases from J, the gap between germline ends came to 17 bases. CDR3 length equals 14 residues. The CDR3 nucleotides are TGTGCCAGCAGCACCGGGACATCCGTAGTCGAGCAGTACTTC. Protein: CASSTGTSVVEQYF.

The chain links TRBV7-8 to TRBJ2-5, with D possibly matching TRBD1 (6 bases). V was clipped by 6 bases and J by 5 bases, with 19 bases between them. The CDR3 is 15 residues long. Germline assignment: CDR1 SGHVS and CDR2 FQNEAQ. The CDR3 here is CASRHPRGSVETQYF. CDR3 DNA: TGTGCCAGCAGGCACCCCAGGGGAAGTGTTGAGACCCAGTACTTC.

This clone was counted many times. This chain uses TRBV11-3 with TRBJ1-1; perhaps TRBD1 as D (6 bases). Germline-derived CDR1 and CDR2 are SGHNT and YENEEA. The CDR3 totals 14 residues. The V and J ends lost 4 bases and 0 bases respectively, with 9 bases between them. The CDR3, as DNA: TGTGCCAGCAGCTCGGGGGGCGTGAACACTGAAGCTTTCTTT. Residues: CASSSGGVNTEAFF.

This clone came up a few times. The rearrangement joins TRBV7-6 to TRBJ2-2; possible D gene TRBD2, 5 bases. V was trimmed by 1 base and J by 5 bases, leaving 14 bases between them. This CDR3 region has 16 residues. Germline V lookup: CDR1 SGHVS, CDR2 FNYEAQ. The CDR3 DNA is TGTGCCAGCAGCTTAGAGGCTCGACCGGGGACCGGGGAGCTGTTTTTT. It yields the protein CASSLEARPGTGELFF.

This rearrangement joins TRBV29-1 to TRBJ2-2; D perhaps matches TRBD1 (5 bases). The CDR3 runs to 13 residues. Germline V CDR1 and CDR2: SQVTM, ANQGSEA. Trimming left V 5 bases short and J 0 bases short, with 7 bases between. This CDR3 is CSVTDTNTGELFF. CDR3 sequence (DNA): TGCAGCGTTACGGACACGAACACCGGGGAGCTGTTTTTT.

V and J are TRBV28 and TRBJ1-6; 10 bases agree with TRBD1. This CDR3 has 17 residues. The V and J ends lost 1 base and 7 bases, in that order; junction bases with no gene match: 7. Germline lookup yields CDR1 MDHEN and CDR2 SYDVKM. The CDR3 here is CASSLLSSGQGNSPLHF. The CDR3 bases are TGTGCCAGCAGTTTATTGTCCTCGGGACAGGGGAATTCACCCCTCCACTTT. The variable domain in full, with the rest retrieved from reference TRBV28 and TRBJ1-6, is DVKVTQSSRYLVKRTGEKVFLECVQDMDHENMFWYRQDPGLGLRLIYFSYDVKMKEKGDIPEGYSVSREKKERFSLILESASTNQTSMYLCASSLLSSGQGNSPLHFGNGTRLTVT.

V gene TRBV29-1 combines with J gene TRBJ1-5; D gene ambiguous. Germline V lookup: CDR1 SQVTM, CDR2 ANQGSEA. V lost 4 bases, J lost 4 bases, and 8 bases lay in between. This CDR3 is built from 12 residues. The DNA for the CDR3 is TGCAGCGTTGGCGGACTAAATCAGCCCCAGCATTTT. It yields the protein CSVGGLNQPQHF. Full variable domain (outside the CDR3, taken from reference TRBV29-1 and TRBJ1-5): SAVISQKPSRDICQRGTSLTIQCQVDSQVTMMFWYRQQPGQSLTLIATANQGSEATYESGFVIDKFPISRPNLTFSTLTVSNMSPEDSSIYLCSVGGLNQPQHFGDGTRLSIL.